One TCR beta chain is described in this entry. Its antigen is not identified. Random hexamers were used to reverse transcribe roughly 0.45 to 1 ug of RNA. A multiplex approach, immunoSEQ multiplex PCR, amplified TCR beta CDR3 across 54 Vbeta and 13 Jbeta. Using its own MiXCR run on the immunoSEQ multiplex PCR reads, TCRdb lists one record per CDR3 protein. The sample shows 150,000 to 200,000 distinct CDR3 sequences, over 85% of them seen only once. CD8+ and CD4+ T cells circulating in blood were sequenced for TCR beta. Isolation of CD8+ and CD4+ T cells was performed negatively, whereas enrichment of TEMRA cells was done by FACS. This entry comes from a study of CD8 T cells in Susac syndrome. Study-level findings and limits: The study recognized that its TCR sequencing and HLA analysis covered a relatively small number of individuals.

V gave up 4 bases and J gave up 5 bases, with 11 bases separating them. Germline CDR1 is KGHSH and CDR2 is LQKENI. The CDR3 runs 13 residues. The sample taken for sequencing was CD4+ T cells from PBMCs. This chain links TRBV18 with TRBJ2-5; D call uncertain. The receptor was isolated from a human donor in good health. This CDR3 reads CASSRSEDETQYF. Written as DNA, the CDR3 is TGTGCCAGCTCACGTTCGGAAGACGAGACCCAGTACTTC. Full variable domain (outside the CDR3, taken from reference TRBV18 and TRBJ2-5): NAGVMQNPRHLVRRRGQEARLRCSPMKGHSHVYWYRQLPEEGLKFMVYLQKENIIDESGMPKERFSAEFPKEGPSILRIQQVVRGDSAAYFCASSRSEDETQYFGPGTRLLVL.